A single sample is the source of the 21 T cell receptor beta chains below, sequenced in a study of cytomegalovirus exposure and HLA in healthy donors. The primer mix had 60 Vbeta and 13 Jbeta primers. TCRdb's table, derived via immunoSEQ multiplex PCR, lists solely in-frame clones and lacks some. Among under 200,000 clones listed, around 87% were seen once. The sequenced material came from PBMCs. The receptors stem from a boy aged 2 to 10 in good health and CMV-seronegative.

The chain recombines TRBV5-1 with TRBJ1-1; tentative D call: TRBD1 (5 bases). Germline CDR1 is SGHRS and CDR2 is YFSETQ. V shed 4 bases and J shed 6 bases, with 13 bases lying between them. This CDR3 spans 13 amino acids. CDR3 coding DNA: TGCGCCAGCAGCGGGCCCAGGGAGGCTGAAGCTTTCTTT. This translates into CASSGPREAEAFF. The whole variable domain, remainder taken from reference TRBV5-1 and TRBJ1-1, is KAGVTQTPRYLIKTRGQQVTLSCSPISGHRSVSWYQQTPGQGLQFLFEYFSETQRNKGNFPGRFSGRQFSNSRSEMNVSTLELGDSALYLCASSGPREAEAFFGQGTRLTVV.

V is TRBV28 and J is TRBJ1-1; perhaps TRBD1 as D (5 bases). CDR1 is MDHEN, CDR2 SYDVKM, per germline. The germline V and J ends were trimmed by 7 bases and 1 base, with 16 bases remaining between them. The CDR3 length is 15 residues. The CDR3 coding sequence is TGTGCCAGCACCCCGCAGCCCGGGGGGAACACTGAAGCTTTCTTT. It yields the protein CASTPQPGGNTEAFF. The entire variable domain, with the rest obtained from reference TRBV28 and TRBJ1-1, is as follows: DVKVTQSSRYLVKRTGEKVFLECVQDMDHENMFWYRQDPGLGLRLIYFSYDVKMKEKGDIPEGYSVSREKKERFSLILESASTNQTSMYLCASTPQPGGNTEAFFGQGTRLTVV.

Concerning this clone: This sample includes further DNA sequences coding for the same CDR3. The chain is built from TRBV6-5 and TRBJ2-1; TRBD1 might be the D (5 bases). This CDR3 contains 15 residues. V shed 2 bases and J shed 7 bases, with 15 bases lying between them. CDR1 MNHEY and CDR2 SVGAGI come from the germline V gene. Here the CDR3 reads CASSYHGPGSNEQFF. For the CDR3, the DNA is TGTGCCAGCAGTTACCACGGGCCAGGGTCTAATGAGCAGTTCTTC.

The chain carries TRBV5-5 and TRBJ1-2; the D gene is possibly TRBD1 (6 bases). CDR3 length equals 14 residues. In germline, CDR1 is SGHKS, CDR2 YYEKEE (reference sequence). V was pared by 0 bases and J by 7 bases, with 13 bases between. CDR3 region: CASSLGGLGAGYTF. The CDR3 DNA is TGTGCCAGCAGCTTGGGGGGGCTAGGTGCTGGCTACACCTTC.

The chain carries TRBV2 and TRBJ1-2; 7 nucleotides match TRBD1. Trimming took 7 bases from V and 4 from J; bases not matched to a gene: 12. Looked up from germline, CDR1 is SNHLY and CDR2 is FYNNEI. This CDR3 has 15 amino acids. Here the CDR3 reads CASTDRQGSGYGYTF. The CDR3, as DNA: TGTGCCAGCACCGACAGACAGGGATCGGGCTATGGCTACACCTTC.

The chain combines TRBV7-6 with TRBJ2-3; TRBD2 matches 7 bases. J lost 4 bases, V lost 2 bases, and 6 bases had no gene match. Germline CDR1 SGHVS, CDR2 FNYEAQ. This CDR3 region has 15 residues. In nucleotides, the CDR3 is TGTGCCAGCAGCTTATCGGAGCGGGGTTCAGATACGCAGTATTTT. Translating it yields CASSLSERGSDTQYF.

The V gene is TRBV5-4, the J gene TRBJ2-7, with 9 nucleotides matching TRBD2. The CDR3 runs to 14 residues. Germline V CDR1 and CDR2: SGHNT, YYREEE (reference sequence). The V and J ends lost 2 bases and 6 bases, in that order; junction bases with no gene match: 6. The DNA of the CDR3 is TGTGCCAGCAGCTTAGCGGGAGGCCAGACCGAGCAGTACTTC. As protein: CASSLAGGQTEQYF.

This clone was seen more than once but under ten times. This chain uses TRBV19 with TRBJ1-1; D perhaps matches TRBD1 (5 bases). CDR3 size: 13 residues. Trimming took off 5 bases at V and 6 bases at J, with 13 bases between the two ends. Germline CDR1 is LNHDA and CDR2 is SQIVND (reference sequence). The CDR3 sequence is CASSLSQGSEAFF. In DNA form, the CDR3 reads TGTGCCAGTAGTCTCTCCCAGGGTTCTGAAGCTTTCTTT.

This chain uses TRBV19 with TRBJ1-5; maybe TRBD1 (6 bases). V lost 6 bases and J lost 6, with 21 bases in between. The CDR3 has 16 residues. Germline V gene data show CDR1 as LNHDA and CDR2 as SQIVND (reference sequence). CDR3 amino acids: CASSKKTPGASQPQHF. CDR3 sequence (DNA): TGTGCCAGTAGCAAAAAGACCCCAGGGGCGAGTCAGCCCCAGCATTTT.

This chain joins TRBV7-9 and TRBJ1-1; 7 bases line up with TRBD1. CDR3 length: 15 residues. CDR1 and CDR2 from the germline V gene are SEHNR and FQNEAQ (reference sequence). V lost 1 base and J lost 5; bases outside the gene matches: 7. CDR3 DNA: TGTGCCAGCAGCTTAGGGTTTGACAGGGCTACTGAAGCTTTCTTT. Translation gives CASSLGFDRATEAFF.

This chain connects TRBV28 to TRBJ1-6; D is perhaps TRBD1 (5 bases). The CDR3 runs 15 residues. From germline, CDR1 is MDHEN and CDR2 SYDVKM. V dropped 6 bases and J dropped 9 bases, with 18 bases sitting between them. This CDR3 is CASSFLTGDSSPLHF. CDR3 nucleotide sequence: TGTGCCAGCAGCTTTTTAACGGGGGATAGTTCACCCCTCCACTTT.

CDR3 in DNA: TGTGCCAGCAGCTTAACCCCAGGCTACGAGCAGTACTTC. Encoded protein: CASSLTPGYEQYF. The V gene is TRBV7-3, the J gene TRBJ2-7; no clear D. Germline V gene lookup returns CDR1 SGHTA and CDR2 FQGTGA. V was shortened by 0 bases and J by 3 bases, with 6 bases between the two germline ends. The CDR3 is made up of 13 amino acids.

As to this clone: The sample has other DNA sequences that encode this CDR3 too. The chain employs TRBV5-1 and TRBJ2-1, with TRBD2 identical over 11 bases. CDR3 length: 14 residues. V lost 5 bases to trimming and J lost 4 bases; unmatched junction nucleotides: 2. The germline gives CDR1 SGHRS, CDR2 YFSETQ. CDR3 nucleotides: TGCGCCAGCAGTGCTAGCGGGGGGTACAATGAGCAGTTCTTC. Amino acids: CASSASGGYNEQFF.

The chain employs TRBV11-1 and TRBJ2-5, with D maybe TRBD2 (5 bases). The J call may be faulty, since TRBJ2-7 better matches the DNA end. Germline V gene data show CDR1 as SGHAT and CDR2 as FQDESV (reference sequence). The CDR3 runs 13 residues. CDR3 protein: CASSSTGSYEQYF. For the CDR3, the DNA is TGTGCCAGCAGTTCGACGGGGTCCTACGAGCAGTACTTC.

V gene TRBV20-1 combines with J gene TRBJ2-7; D not resolved. Deletions cut 1 base from V and 7 bases from J, with 8 bases between. The CDR3 totals 11 residues. Looked up from germline, CDR1 is DFQATT and CDR2 is SNEGSKA (reference sequence). CDR3: CSARGPGEQYF. The CDR3 DNA is TGCAGTGCTAGAGGACCAGGAGAGCAGTACTTC.

This clone was recorded once. The rearrangement uses TRBV30 and TRBJ1-1; unclear D gene. Trimming removed 2 bases at V and 3 bases at J, with 7 bases between. The CDR3 totals 12 residues. Germline V CDR1 and CDR2: GTSNPN, SVGIG (reference sequence). CDR3 sequence reads: CAWSLGDTEAFF. For the CDR3, the DNA is TGTGCCTGGAGTCTGGGAGACACTGAAGCTTTCTTT.

V usage is TRBV11-3 and J usage is TRBJ2-1, with 9 positions matching TRBD2. Germline trimming cut 2 bases from V and 8 bases from J; bases unmatched to any gene: 10. The CDR3 is 16 residues long. The germline V gene has CDR1 SGHNT and CDR2 YENEEA. In DNA, the CDR3 is TGTGCCAGCAGCTTACAGGGTAGCGGGAGAGGAGATGAGCAGTTCTTC. Its translation: CASSLQGSGRGDEQFF.

V and J are TRBV14 and TRBJ2-1; no definite D call. Per germline, CDR1 SGHDN and CDR2 FVKESK. With 0 bases removed from V and 3 bases from J, the gap between germline ends came to 15 bases. The CDR3 sequence is 17 residues long. The CDR3 loop reads CASSQETLDPVYNEQFF. The CDR3 nucleotides read TGTGCCAGCAGCCAAGAGACTCTAGACCCGGTCTACAATGAGCAGTTCTTC.

V is TRBV13 and J is TRBJ2-1, with a possible D match to TRBD2 (6 bases). V was cut by 5 bases and J by 9 bases, with 11 bases left in between. The length of the CDR3 is 12 residues. CDR1 and CDR2 from the germline V gene are PRHDT and FYEKMQ (reference sequence). The CDR3: CASSPPRGEQFF. DNA of the CDR3: TGTGCCAGCAGCCCGCCGCGGGGTGAGCAGTTCTTC.

This clone has just a few counts. The chain employs TRBV7-2 and TRBJ1-2, with 8 bases aligning to TRBD1. J lost 5 bases, V lost 5 bases, and 4 bases had no gene match. Germline lookup yields CDR1 SGHTA and CDR2 FQGNSA. The CDR3 sequence is 13 residues long. Written as DNA, the CDR3 is TGTGCCAGCAGCGCCGGACAGGGTTATGGCTACACCTTC. Amino acids: CASSAGQGYGYTF. The full variable domain, its missing parts supplied by reference TRBV7-2 and TRBJ1-2, is GAGVSQSPSNKVTEKGKDVELRCDPISGHTALYWYRQSLGQGLEFLIYFQGNSAPDKSGLPSDRFSAERTGGSVSTLTIQRTQQEDSAVYLCASSAGQGYGYTFGSGTRLTVV.

This rearrangement joins TRBV2 to TRBJ2-7; 10 bases are a match to TRBD2. The CDR3 is 17 residues long. V was pared by 3 bases and J by 3 bases, with 11 bases of the junction left unmatched. CDR1 is SNHLY and CDR2 is FYNNEI in the germline V gene. The CDR3 DNA reads as TGTGCCAGCAGTGACAGGATTCCCGGGACTAGCGACTACGAGCAGTACTTC. This gives the protein CASSDRIPGTSDYEQYF.